This T cell receptor beta chain emerged from a study of technical replicates of blood from a handful of donors. Germline V gene lookup returns CDR1 LNHNV and CDR2 YYDKDF (reference sequence). With 0 bases clipped from V and 4 bases from J, the junction kept 12 bases outside the gene matches. The CDR3 totals 20 residues. Using immunoSEQ multiplex PCR, the repertoire was profiled, and TCRdb retains in-frame clones only, with some absent. This sample carries more than 50,000 clones, more than 75% of them seen once, and the ten largest clones take 4% to 6.5%. The table lists this clone with a count of one.

This sequence joins TRBV15 and TRBJ2-2, with 12 bases lining up with TRBD2. Sequences were obtained from PBMCs. This TCR came from a human donor in good health. Some clones in this sample may be carry-over from other donors' samples. The CDR3 nucleotides are TGTGCCACCAGCAGAGACGGGAGCCTAGCGGGAGGGAGGTTCACCGGGGAGCTGTTTTTT. Amino acids: CATSRDGSLAGGRFTGELFF.